What follows describes a single TCR beta chain. The sample is drawn from a study of blood T cell repertoires in COVID-19. About the study: The origin of the acute and convalescent COVID-19 samples was the United States, Italy and Spain. The cDNA or gDNA used as material had been derived from T cells, B-cell-depleted T cells, or PBMCs.

This CDR3 is 13 amino acids long. V was pared by 6 bases and J by 3 bases, with 14 bases between. Germline values: CDR1 SQVTM, CDR2 ANQGSEA. Authors' processing steps: Quantification of nucleated cells was approximated via reference gene primer amplification. Method: immunoSEQ multiplex PCR; TCRdb's copy keeps in-frame clones and lacks some. That table supplies the V and J calls and clone size; D and trimming were determined from the DNA. The sample lists roughly 250,000 clones, approximately 83% seen once, with roughly 7% in the top ten. The sequence was collected from a woman between 45 and 65 years old with acute or convalescent COVID-19. The sequenced sample consisted of peripheral blood. The chain joins TRBV29-1 to TRBJ1-2; a weak D match, TRBD1 (5 bases). The DNA for the CDR3 is TGCAGCGTGAAGGTCGGGGGGGACTATGGCTACACCTTC. Its translation: CSVKVGGDYGYTF. Full variable domain (rest looked up from reference TRBV29-1 and TRBJ1-2): SAVISQKPSRDICQRGTSLTIQCQVDSQVTMMFWYRQQPGQSLTLIATANQGSEATYESGFVIDKFPISRPNLTFSTLTVSNMSPEDSSIYLCSVKVGGDYGYTFGSGTRLTVV.